This T cell receptor (beta chain) was recovered during a study of blood T cell repertoires in COVID-19. About the study: PBMCs, B-cell-depleted T cells, or T cells provided the cDNA or gDNA that made up the material.

Germline-derived CDR1 and CDR2 are SGHDT and YYEEEE. CDR3 length: 11 residues. With 1 base removed from V and 7 bases from J, the gap between germline ends came to 4 bases. As processed by the authors: It was from reference gene primer amplification that nucleated cell counts were estimated. Here immunoSEQ multiplex PCR was the method, and the copy in TCRdb shows in-frame clones only, minus some. Clone size and V and J calls were adopted from that table, with D and trimming inferred from the DNA. The sample consists of 200,000 to 250,000 clones, over 60% of them appearing once. The sample consisted of peripheral blood. This TCR came from a woman between 65 and 79 years old with acute or convalescent COVID-19. The chain uses TRBV5-6 and TRBJ2-3, with D unresolved. The CDR3 loop is CASSLQYTQYF. DNA of the CDR3: TGTGCCAGCAGCTTGCAATATACGCAGTATTTT.